This T cell receptor beta chain was found in a study of shared clonotypes between healthy human individuals. Overall study results and limits: A small donor pool kept down the genetic and exposure-history diversity that was represented. Larger estimated richness was generally recorded for naive subsets relative to memory subsets.

Original methodology: Filtering differed, since immunoSEQ gave only junction sequences and no quality scores. The assay was immunoSEQ multiplex PCR, and TCRdb's table has in-frame clones only and misses some. Clone size and the V and J calls come from that table; the DNA yielded D and trimming. Here the sample spans just over 2,000,000 clones, about 95% being singletons. With respect to this clone: Its antigen is still unknown.

This CDR3 comprises 14 residues. Germline V gene lookup returns CDR1 SGHVS and CDR2 FNYEAQ. V was shortened by 5 bases and J by 6 bases, with 14 bases between the two germline ends. The naive CD8 subset, CD45RO-negative cells positively selected for CCR7, excluded terminally differentiated effector memory CD45RA+ cells. Study donors comprised healthy, HIV-negative adults devoid of recent acute infection or vaccination. Source material: naive CD8+ T cells sorted from blood. The chain joins TRBV7-6 to TRBJ1-5, with a weak D call TRBD1 (5 bases). This TCR derives from a man between 18 and 35 years old in good health. Written as DNA, the CDR3 is TGTGCCAGCAGCGCCGAGGGGTTGGGTCAGCCCCAGCATTTT. Translated: CASSAEGLGQPQHF.